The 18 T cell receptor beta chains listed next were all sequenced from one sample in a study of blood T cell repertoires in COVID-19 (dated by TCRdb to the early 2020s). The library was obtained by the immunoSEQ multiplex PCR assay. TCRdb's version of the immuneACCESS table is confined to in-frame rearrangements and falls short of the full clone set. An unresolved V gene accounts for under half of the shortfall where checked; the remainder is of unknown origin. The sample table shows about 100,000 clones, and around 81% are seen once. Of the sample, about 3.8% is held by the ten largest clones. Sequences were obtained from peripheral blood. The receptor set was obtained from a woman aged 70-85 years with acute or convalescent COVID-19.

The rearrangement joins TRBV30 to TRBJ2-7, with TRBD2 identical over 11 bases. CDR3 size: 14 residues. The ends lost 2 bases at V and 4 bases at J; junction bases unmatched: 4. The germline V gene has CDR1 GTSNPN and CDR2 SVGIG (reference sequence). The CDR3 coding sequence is TGTGCCTGGAGTCCCGGGACTAGCGGATACGAGCAGTACTTC. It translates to CAWSPGTSGYEQYF.

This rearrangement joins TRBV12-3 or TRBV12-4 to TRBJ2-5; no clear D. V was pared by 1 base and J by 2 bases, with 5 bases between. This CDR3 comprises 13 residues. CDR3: CASSLGVQETQYF. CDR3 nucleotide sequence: TGTGCCAGCAGTTTAGGTGTACAAGAGACCCAGTACTTC.

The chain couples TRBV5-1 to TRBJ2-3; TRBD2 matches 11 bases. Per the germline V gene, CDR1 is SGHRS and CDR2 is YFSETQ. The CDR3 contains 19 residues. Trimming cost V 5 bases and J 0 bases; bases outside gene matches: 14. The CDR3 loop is CASRFSGTSGSSSTDTQYF. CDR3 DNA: TGCGCCAGCAGGTTCTCCGGGACTAGCGGTTCCTCTAGCACAGATACGCAGTATTTT.

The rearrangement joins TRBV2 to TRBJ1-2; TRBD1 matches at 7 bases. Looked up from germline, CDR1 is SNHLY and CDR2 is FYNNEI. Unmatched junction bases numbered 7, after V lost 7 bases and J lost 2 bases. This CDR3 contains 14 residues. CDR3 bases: TGTGCCAGCACCTATGGGGGACAGAACTATGGCTACACCTTC. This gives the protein CASTYGGQNYGYTF.

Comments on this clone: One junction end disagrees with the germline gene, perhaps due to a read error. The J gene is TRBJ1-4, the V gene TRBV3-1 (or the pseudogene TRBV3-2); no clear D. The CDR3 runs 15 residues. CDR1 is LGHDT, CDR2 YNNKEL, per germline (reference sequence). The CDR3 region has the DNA TGTGCCAGCAACCAAGATCTTACGGGTAGAGAAAAACTGTTTTTT. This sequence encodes CASNQDLTGREKLFF.

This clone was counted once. The CDR3 spells CASSYRSGLVASARFF. CDR3 DNA sequence: TGTGCCAGCAGTTACCGTTCGGGACTAGTCGCCAGTGCAAGGTTCTTC. V and J are TRBV6-5 and TRBJ2-1, with 8 bases matching TRBD2. This CDR3 contains 16 residues. The V gene end was trimmed by 2 bases and the J gene end by 15 bases; junction bases not matched to a gene: 18. Per the germline V gene, CDR1 is MNHEY and CDR2 is SVGAGI.

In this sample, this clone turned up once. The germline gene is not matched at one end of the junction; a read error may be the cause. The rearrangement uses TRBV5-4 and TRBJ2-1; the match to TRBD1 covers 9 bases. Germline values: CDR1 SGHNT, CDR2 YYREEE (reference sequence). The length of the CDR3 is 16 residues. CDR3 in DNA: TGTGCCAGCAGCGTGGGGACAGGGCTCTCCTTCAATGAGCAGTTCTTC. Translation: CASSVGTGLSFNEQFF.

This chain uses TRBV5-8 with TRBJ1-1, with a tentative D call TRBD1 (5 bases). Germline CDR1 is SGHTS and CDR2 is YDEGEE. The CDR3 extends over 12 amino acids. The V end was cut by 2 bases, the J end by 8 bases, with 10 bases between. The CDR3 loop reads CASSFAGAEAFF. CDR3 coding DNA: TGTGCCAGCAGCTTCGCTGGGGCCGAAGCTTTCTTT.

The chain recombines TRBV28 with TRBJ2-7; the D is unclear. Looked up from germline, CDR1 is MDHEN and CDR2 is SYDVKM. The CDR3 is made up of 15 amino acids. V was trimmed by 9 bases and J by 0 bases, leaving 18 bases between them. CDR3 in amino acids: CASRMAFINSYEQYF. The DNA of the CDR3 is TGTGCCAGTCGAATGGCCTTCATTAACTCCTACGAGCAGTACTTC. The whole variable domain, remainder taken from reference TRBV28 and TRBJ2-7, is DVKVTQSSRYLVKRTGEKVFLECVQDMDHENMFWYRQDPGLGLRLIYFSYDVKMKEKGDIPEGYSVSREKKERFSLILESASTNQTSMYLCASRMAFINSYEQYFGPGTRLTVT.

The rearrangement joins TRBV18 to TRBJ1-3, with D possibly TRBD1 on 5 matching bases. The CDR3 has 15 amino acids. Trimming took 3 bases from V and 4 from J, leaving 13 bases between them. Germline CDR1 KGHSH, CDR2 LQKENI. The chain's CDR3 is CASSPGQVSGNTIYF. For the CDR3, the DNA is TGTGCCAGCTCACCGGGGCAGGTCTCCGGAAACACCATATATTTT.

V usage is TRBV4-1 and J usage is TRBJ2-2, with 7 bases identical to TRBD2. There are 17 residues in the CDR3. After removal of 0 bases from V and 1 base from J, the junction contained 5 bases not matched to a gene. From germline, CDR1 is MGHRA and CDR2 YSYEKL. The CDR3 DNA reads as TGCGCCAGCAGCCAAGATTGGGGGACTAAGAACACCGGGGAGCTGTTTTTT. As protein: CASSQDWGTKNTGELFF.

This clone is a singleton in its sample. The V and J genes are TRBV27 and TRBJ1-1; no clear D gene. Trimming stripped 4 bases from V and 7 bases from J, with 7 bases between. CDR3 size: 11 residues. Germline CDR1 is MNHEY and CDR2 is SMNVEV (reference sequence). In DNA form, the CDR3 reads TGTGCCAGCAGTTCCCGGGGTGAAGCTTTCTTT. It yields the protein CASSSRGEAFF.

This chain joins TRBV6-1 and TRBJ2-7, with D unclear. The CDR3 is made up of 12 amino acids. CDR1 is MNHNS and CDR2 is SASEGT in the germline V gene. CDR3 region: CASSEASLARQV. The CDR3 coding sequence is TGTGCCAGCAGTGAAGCGAGTTTGGCTAGGCAAGTC.

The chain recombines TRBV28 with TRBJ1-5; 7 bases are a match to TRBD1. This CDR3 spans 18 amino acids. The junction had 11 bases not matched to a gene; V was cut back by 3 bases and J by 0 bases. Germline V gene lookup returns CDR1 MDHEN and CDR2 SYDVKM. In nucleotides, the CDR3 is TGTGCCAGCAGTTTCCCCGGGACAGTCGATTATAGCAATCAGCCCCAGCATTTT. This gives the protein CASSFPGTVDYSNQPQHF.

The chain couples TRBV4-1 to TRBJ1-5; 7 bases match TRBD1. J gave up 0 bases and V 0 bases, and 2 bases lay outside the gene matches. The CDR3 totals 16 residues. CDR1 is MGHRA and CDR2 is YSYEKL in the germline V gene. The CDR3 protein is CASSQDPGGSNQPQHF. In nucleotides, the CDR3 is TGCGCCAGCAGCCAAGATCCAGGGGGTAGCAATCAGCCCCAGCATTTT.

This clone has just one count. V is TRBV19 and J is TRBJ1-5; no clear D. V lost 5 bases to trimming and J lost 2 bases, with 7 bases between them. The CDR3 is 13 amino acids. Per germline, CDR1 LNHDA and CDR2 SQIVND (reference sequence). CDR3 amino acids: CASSVGGNQPQHF. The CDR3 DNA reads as TGTGCCAGTAGTGTGGGCGGCAATCAGCCCCAGCATTTT.

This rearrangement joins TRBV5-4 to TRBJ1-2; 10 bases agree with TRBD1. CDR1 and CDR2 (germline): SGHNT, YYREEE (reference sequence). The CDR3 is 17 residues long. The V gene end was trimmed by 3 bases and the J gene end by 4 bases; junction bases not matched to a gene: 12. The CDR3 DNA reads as TGTGCCAGCAGCTACTTGGGCGGACAGGGGGAGGGCTATGGCTACACCTTC. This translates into CASSYLGGQGEGYGYTF.

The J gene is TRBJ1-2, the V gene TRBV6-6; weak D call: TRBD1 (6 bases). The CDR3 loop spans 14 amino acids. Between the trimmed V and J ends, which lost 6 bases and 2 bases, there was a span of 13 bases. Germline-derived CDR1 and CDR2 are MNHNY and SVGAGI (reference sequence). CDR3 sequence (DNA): TGTGCCAGCAGGGCCCCTACAGGGAACTATGGCTACACCTTC. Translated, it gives CASRAPTGNYGYTF.